The present entry profiles one T cell receptor (beta chain) with its context. This entry comes from a study of blood T cell repertoires in COVID-19. At the level of the study: Sites across the United States, Italy and Spain contributed samples from acute and convalescent COVID-19. PBMCs, B-cell-depleted T cells, or T cells provided the cDNA or gDNA that made up the material.

As processed by the authors: Amplification of reference gene primers was used by the study to estimate nucleated cell counts. Sequenced by immunoSEQ multiplex PCR; TCRdb stores in-frame clones only, minus some. Clonal size and the V and J genes are those of that table, whereas D and trimming came from the DNA. The sample yields more than 250,000 clones, around four fifths seen once. The specimen sequenced was peripheral blood. The sequence derives from a woman aged 45-60 years with acute or convalescent COVID-19.

DNA for the CDR3: TGTGCCAGCAGCTTGATAGTCACGGACTCTGAAAAACTGTTTTTT. It codes for CASSLIVTDSEKLFF. This chain links TRBV5-5 with TRBJ1-4; D is uncertain. The V gene lost 1 base and the J gene lost 7 bases, with 14 bases spanning the gap. Germline assignment: CDR1 SGHKS and CDR2 YYEKEE (reference sequence). The length of the CDR3 is 15 residues.